Listed below are T cell receptor beta chains from one sample, sequenced in a study of molecular identifiers for immune sequencing clone quantification. TCRdb called the PCR reads again in MiXCR, with one record for every CDR3 protein. The sample lists more than 70,000 distinct CDR3 sequences; roughly a fifth were seen once. The specimen sequenced was naive CD8+ T cells from blood, with Jurkat cell RNA spiked in. These receptors originate from a human donor in good health. Some libraries in this study had Jurkat cell RNA spiked in. Each CDR3 is given with its conserved first and last residue. The D gene is left open where the match is weak. Clone size is stated in some rows and not others, as once, few, many or a class when expanded.

TRBV2	.	.	TRBJ1-1	TGTGCCAGCAACGCTCATCAAGGCAGACGGAACACTGAAGCTTTCTTT	CASNAHQGRRNTEAFF
TRBV29-1	TRBD2	many	TRBJ2-7	TGCAGCGTTGAAGCTCTAGCGGGAAATAGAGAGCAGTACTTC	CSVEALAGNREQYF
TRBV6-2/TRBV6-3	.	.	TRBJ2-1	TGTGCCAGCAGTTCCTGGGACCGCCGGGATGAGCAGTTCTTC	CASSSWDRRDEQFF
TRBV7-9	TRBD1	many	TRBJ2-3	TGTGCCAGCAGCCCCCCCAGGGGGTACACAGATACGCAGTATTTT	CASSPPRGYTDTQYF
TRBV6-2/TRBV6-3	TRBD1	.	TRBJ2-2	TGTGCCACCTCCGGGACAGGGACCCGTGGCACCGGGGAGCTGTTTTTT	CATSGTGTRGTGELFF
TRBV27	TRBD2	many	TRBJ2-1	TGTGCCAGCAGCTACCTCGAAGGACTAGGTCACAATGAGCAGTTCTTC	CASSYLEGLGHNEQFF
TRBV15	.	few	TRBJ2-7	TGTGCCACCAGCACCCGGACCCTCTCCTACGAGCAGTACTTC	CATSTRTLSYEQYF
TRBV7-6	.	many	TRBJ2-3	TGTGCCAGCAGCCCAGGGGACACCCCTAGCACAGATACGCAGTATTTT	CASSPGDTPSTDTQYF
TRBV4-2	TRBD1	many	TRBJ1-1	TGTGCCAGCAGCCAAGACAGGGGGCTTACTGAAGCTTTCTTT	CASSQDRGLTEAFF
TRBV29-1	TRBD1	few	TRBJ1-2	TGCAGCGTTGGGTCGACAGGGTATGGCTACACCTTC	CSVGSTGYGYTF
TRBV11-2	.	many	TRBJ2-5	TGTGCCAGCAGACCCACAGGGTTAGAGACCCAGTACTTC	CASRPTGLETQYF
TRBV6-2/TRBV6-3	.	many	TRBJ2-3	TGTGCCAGTTGGGGAGATACGCAGTATTTT	CASWGDTQYF
TRBV30	.	many	TRBJ2-3	TGTGCCTGGAGGAGCGGTAGCACAGATACGCAGTATTTT	CAWRSGSTDTQYF
TRBV9	.	.	TRBJ2-3	TGTGCCAGCAGCGAGGTCAGCGGACCAACAGATACGCAGTATTTT	CASSEVSGPTDTQYF
TRBV28	.	many	TRBJ2-5	TGTGCCAGCAGTTTAATCCAGGGGCTTGAGACCCAGTACTTC	CASSLIQGLETQYF
TRBV7-9	.	many	TRBJ1-5	TGTGCCAGCAGCTCTTCGGACTCCCGCAATCAGCCCCAGCATTTT	CASSSSDSRNQPQHF
TRBV6-1	.	.	TRBJ2-7	TGTGCCAGCAGGTCCAGCGGTTACGAGCAGTACTTC	CASRSSGYEQYF
TRBV7-9	.	many	TRBJ2-3	TGTGCCAGCAGCAGGGACCGAACAGATACGCAGTATTTT	CASSRDRTDTQYF
TRBV12-5	.	many	TRBJ2-4	TGTGCTAGTAATTCCGGGGGGCAGGGTATAGCCAAAAACATTCAGTACTTC	CASNSGGQGIAKNIQYF
TRBV5-4	TRBD2	many	TRBJ2-4	TGTGCCTTTAGCGGGAGGGAGGCCAAAAACATTCAGTACTTC	CAFSGREAKNIQYF
TRBV4-1	.	.	TRBJ2-2	TGCGCCAGCAGCCAAGGAGTCACCGGGGAGCTGTTTTTT	CASSQGVTGELFF
TRBV12-3/TRBV12-4	.	.	TRBJ2-7	TGTGCCAGCAGCCGAGGGGCCTACGAGCAGTACTTC	CASSRGAYEQYF
TRBV4-3	.	many	TRBJ1-1	TGCGCCAGCAGCCAAGGAGGGGCGGCTGGGGTTGAAGCTTTCTTT	CASSQGGAAGVEAFF
TRBV5-6	.	.	TRBJ2-3	TGTGCCAGCAGCAACAGGTTCCCAGATACGCAGTATTTT	CASSNRFPDTQYF
TRBV7-9	.	many	TRBJ1-1	TGTGCCAGCAGGCCCGAGGGAAACACTGAAGCTTTCTTT	CASRPEGNTEAFF
TRBV4-1	.	many	TRBJ1-5	TGCGCCAGCAGCCAAGTCCCGGGAGAGGGTCAGCCCCAGCATTTT	CASSQVPGEGQPQHF
TRBV28	.	many	TRBJ2-4	TGTGCCAGCAGTCTCATCCAAGATCACAGGACCAAAAACATTCAGTACTTC	CASSLIQDHRTKNIQYF
TRBV3-1	TRBD2	.	TRBJ2-3	TGTGCCAACAGCCCAGGGACTAGCGGACACACGGGGACGCAGTATTTT	CANSPGTSGHTGTQYF
TRBV24-1	TRBD2	many	TRBJ2-1	TGTGCCACCAGTGATTTGCGGGGACTAGAGGATGAGCAGTTCTTC	CATSDLRGLEDEQFF
TRBV2	.	.	TRBJ2-7	TGTGCCAGCAGTCTGGTGACTTACGAGCAGTACTTC	CASSLVTYEQYF
TRBV30	.	many	TRBJ1-1	TGTGCCTGGAGTGTAACCGCTGAAGCTTTCTTT	CAWSVTAEAFF
TRBV29-1	.	.	TRBJ1-1	TGCAGCTACGCCTCCGGGTGGGGGGGAGCTGAAGCTTTCTTT	CSYASGWGGAEAFF
TRBV6-2/TRBV6-3	TRBD2	many	TRBJ2-3	TGTGCCAGCAGCCCGTTTGGGCTAGCGGGTGCCCGTTATACGCAGTATTTT	CASSPFGLAGARYTQYF
TRBV25-1	TRBD2	.	TRBJ2-1	TGTGCCAGCAGTGATACACTACTAGCGTGGACCAATGAGCAGTTATTC	CASSDTLLAWTNEQLF
TRBV6-2/TRBV6-3	TRBD2	few	TRBJ2-2	TGTGCCACCTTACCGGGACTAGACACCGGGGAGCTGTTTTTT	CATLPGLDTGELFF
TRBV20-1	.	many	TRBJ2-3	TGCAGTGCTAGCAAAGGGGGAGATACGCAGTATTTT	CSASKGGDTQYF
TRBV25-1	TRBD1	many	TRBJ1-1	TGTGCCAGCAGTGAATACGGGACAGGGGAAACTGAAGCTTTCTTT	CASSEYGTGETEAFF
TRBV5-4	TRBD2	many	TRBJ2-5	TGTGCCAGCAGCTTGTACGGACTAGCGGGAGAAGAGACCCAGTACTTC	CASSLYGLAGEETQYF
TRBV9	.	.	TRBJ1-1	TGTGCCAGCAGCGTGCCGGGTCCATCGGGTCGGGCTGAAGCTTTCTTT	CASSVPGPSGRAEAFF
TRBV20-1	.	few	TRBJ1-2	TGCAGTGCCGCCCTTGAAGAGTATGGCTACACCTTC	CSAALEEYGYTF
TRBV25-1	TRBD1	.	TRBJ1-1	TGTGCCAGCAGTGTCTCGGGACAGGCCCCTGAAGCTTTCTTT	CASSVSGQAPEAFF
TRBV27	.	few	TRBJ2-1	TGTGCCAGCATGACAAAGAACAATGAGCAGTTCTTC	CASMTKNNEQFF
TRBV3-1	.	many	TRBJ2-6	TGTGCCAGCAGCCAAGGAGTGGGACTGACCTCTGGGGCCAACGTCCTGACTTTC	CASSQGVGLTSGANVLTF